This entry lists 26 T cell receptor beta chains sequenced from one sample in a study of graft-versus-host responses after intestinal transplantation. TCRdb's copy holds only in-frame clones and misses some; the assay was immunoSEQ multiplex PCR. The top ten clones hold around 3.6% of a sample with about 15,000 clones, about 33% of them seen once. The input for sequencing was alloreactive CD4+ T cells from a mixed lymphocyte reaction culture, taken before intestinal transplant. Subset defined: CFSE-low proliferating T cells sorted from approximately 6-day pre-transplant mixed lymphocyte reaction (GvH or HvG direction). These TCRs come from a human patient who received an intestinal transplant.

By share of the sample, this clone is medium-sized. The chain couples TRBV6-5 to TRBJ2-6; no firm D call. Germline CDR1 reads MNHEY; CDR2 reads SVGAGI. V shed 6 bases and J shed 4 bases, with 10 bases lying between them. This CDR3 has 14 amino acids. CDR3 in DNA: TGTGCCAGCAGATCCCAACGGGGGGCCAACGTCCTGACTTTC. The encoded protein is CASRSQRGANVLTF.

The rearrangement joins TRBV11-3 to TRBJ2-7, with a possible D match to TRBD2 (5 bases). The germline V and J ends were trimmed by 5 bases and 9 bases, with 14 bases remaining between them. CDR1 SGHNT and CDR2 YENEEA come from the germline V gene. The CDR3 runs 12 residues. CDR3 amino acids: CASSPGAGGQYF. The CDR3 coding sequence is TGTGCCAGCAGCCCAGGTGCTGGAGGGCAGTACTTC.

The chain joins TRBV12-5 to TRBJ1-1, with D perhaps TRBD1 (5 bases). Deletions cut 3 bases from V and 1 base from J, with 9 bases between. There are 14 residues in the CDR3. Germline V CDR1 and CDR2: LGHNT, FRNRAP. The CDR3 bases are TGTGCTAGTGGTTTTACAGGCCGGAACACTGAAGCTTTCTTT. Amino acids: CASGFTGRNTEAFF.

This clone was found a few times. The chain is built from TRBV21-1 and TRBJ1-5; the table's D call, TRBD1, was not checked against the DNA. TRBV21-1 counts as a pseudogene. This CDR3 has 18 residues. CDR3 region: CASSKADRENYSNQPQHF. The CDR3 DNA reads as TGTGCCAGCAGCAAAGCCGACAGGGAGAATTATAGCAATCAGCCCCAGCATTTT.

CDR3 coding DNA: TGCGCCAGCAGCTGGACTAGCGGGGATAGATACGAGCAGTACTTC. Translating it yields CASSWTSGDRYEQYF. The V and J genes are TRBV5-1 and TRBJ2-7, with TRBD2 identical over 12 bases. The CDR3 length is 15 residues. Germline V gene lookup returns CDR1 SGHRS and CDR2 YFSETQ. Trimming took 3 bases from V and 4 from J; bases not matched to a gene: 5.

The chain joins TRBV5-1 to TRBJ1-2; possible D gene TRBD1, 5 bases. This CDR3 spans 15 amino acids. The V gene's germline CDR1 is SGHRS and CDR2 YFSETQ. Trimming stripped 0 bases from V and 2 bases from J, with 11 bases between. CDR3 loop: CASSLDLRTNYGYTF. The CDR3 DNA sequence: TGCGCCAGCAGCTTGGATTTACGGACAAACTATGGCTACACCTTC.

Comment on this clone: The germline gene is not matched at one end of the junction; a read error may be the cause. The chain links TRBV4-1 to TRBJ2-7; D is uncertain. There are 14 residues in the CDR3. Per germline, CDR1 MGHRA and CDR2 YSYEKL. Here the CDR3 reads CASSQERATYEQYF. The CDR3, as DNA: TGTGCCAGCAGCCAAGAACGGGCTACCTACGAGCAGTACTTC.

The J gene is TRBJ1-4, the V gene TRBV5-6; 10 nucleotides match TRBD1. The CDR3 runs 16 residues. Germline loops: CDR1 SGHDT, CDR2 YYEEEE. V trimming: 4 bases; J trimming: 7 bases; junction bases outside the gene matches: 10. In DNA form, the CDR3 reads TGTGCCAGCAGCAGGGGATGGGACAGGGGTACTGAAAAACTGTTTTTT. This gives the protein CASSRGWDRGTEKLFF. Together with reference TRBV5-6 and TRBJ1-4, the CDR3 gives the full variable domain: DAGVTQSPTHLIKTRGQQVTLRCSPKSGHDTVSWYQQALGQGPQFIFQYYEEEERQRGNFPDRFSGHQFPNYSSELNVNALLLGDSALYLCASSRGWDRGTEKLFFGSGTQLSVL.

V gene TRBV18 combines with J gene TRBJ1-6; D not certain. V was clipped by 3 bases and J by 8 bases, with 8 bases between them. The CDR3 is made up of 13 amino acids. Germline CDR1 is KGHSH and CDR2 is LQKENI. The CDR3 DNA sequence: TGTGCCAGCTCACCGGAGGGTGATTCACCCCTCCACTTT. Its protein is CASSPEGDSPLHF.

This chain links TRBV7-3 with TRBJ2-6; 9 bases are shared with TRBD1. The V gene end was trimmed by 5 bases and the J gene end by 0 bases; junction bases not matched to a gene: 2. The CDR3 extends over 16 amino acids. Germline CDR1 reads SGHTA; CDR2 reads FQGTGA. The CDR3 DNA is TGTGCCAGCAGCAGACAGGGGGGCTCTGGGGCCAACGTCCTGACTTTC. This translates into CASSRQGGSGANVLTF.

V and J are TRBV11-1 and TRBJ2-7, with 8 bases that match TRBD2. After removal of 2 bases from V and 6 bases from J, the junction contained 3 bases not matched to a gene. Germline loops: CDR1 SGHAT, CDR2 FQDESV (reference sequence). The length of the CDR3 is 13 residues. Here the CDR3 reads CASSLLAGSEQYF. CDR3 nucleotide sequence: TGTGCCAGCAGCTTATTAGCGGGAAGCGAGCAGTACTTC. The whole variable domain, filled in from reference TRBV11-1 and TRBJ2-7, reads EAEVAQSPRYKITEKSQAVAFWCDPISGHATLYWYRQILGQGPELLVQFQDESVVDDSQLPKDRFSAERLKGVDSTLKIQPAELGDSAMYLCASSLLAGSEQYFGPGTRLTVT.

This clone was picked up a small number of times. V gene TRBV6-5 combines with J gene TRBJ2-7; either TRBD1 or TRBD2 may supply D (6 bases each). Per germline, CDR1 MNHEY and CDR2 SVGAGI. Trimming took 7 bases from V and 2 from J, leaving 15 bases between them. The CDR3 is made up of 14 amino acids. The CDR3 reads CASKRGEIAYEQYF. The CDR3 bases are TGTGCCAGCAAGAGGGGGGAGATCGCCTACGAGCAGTACTTC.

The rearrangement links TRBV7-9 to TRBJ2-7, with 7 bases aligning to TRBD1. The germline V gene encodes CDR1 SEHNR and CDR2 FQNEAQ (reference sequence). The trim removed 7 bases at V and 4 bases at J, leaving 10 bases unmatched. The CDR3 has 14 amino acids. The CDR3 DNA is TGTGCCAGCACTAAAGCCGGACAGGAGTACGAGCAGTACTTC. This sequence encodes CASTKAGQEYEQYF.

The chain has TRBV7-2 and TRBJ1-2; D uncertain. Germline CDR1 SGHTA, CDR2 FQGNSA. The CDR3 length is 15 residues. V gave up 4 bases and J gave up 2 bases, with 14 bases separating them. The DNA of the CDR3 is TGTGCCAGCAGCTCGGCCGTAGTCAGCAACTATGGCTACACCTTC. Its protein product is CASSSAVVSNYGYTF.

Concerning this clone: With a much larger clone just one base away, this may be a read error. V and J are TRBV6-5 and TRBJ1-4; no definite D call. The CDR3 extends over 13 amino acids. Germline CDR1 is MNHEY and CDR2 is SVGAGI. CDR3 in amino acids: CASRRSPNEKLLF. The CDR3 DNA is TGTGCCAGCAGGAGGAGTCCTAATGAAAAACTGCTTTTT.

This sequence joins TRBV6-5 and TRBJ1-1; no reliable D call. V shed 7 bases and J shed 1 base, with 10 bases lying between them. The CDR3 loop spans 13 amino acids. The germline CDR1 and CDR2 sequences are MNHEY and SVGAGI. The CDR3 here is CASIHWGNTEAFF. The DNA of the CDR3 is TGTGCCAGCATCCACTGGGGGAACACTGAAGCTTTCTTT.

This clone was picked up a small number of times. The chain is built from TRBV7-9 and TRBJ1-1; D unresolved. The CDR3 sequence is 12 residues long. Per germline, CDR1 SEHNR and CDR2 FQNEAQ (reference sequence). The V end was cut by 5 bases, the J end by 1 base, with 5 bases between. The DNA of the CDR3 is TGTGCCAGCAGCCCCAGGAACACTGAAGCTTTCTTT. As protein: CASSPRNTEAFF.

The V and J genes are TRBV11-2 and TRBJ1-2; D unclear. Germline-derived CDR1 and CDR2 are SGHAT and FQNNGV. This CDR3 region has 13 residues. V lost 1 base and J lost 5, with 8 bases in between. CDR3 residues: CASSLGPRYGYTF. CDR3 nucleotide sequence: TGTGCCAGCAGCTTAGGCCCGCGATATGGCTACACCTTC.

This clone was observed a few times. DNA for the CDR3: TGTGCCAGCAGCTTAGATTGGAAAGATACGCAGTATTTT. Translated: CASSLDWKDTQYF. This rearrangement joins TRBV11-3 to TRBJ2-3; D call uncertain. V was pared by 0 bases and J by 5 bases, with 6 bases between. The V gene's germline CDR1 is SGHNT and CDR2 YENEEA. This CDR3 has 13 amino acids. Full variable domain (outside the CDR3, taken from reference TRBV11-3 and TRBJ2-3): EAGVVQSPRYKIIEKKQPVAFWCNPISGHNTLYWYLQNLGQGPELLIRYENEEAVDDSQLPKDRFSAERLKGVDSTLKIQPAELGDSAVYLCASSLDWKDTQYFGPGTRLTVL.

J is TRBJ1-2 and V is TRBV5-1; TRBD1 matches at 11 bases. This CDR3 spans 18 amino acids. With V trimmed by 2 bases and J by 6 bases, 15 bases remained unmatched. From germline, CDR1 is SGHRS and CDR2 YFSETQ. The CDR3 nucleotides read TGCGCCAGCAGCTTCTTCTATGGGAGGACAGGGGGCCTGCATGGCTACACCTTC. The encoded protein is CASSFFYGRTGGLHGYTF. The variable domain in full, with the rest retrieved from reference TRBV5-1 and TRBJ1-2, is KAGVTQTPRYLIKTRGQQVTLSCSPISGHRSVSWYQQTPGQGLQFLFEYFSETQRNKGNFPGRFSGRQFSNSRSEMNVSTLELGDSALYLCASSFFYGRTGGLHGYTFGSGTRLTVV.

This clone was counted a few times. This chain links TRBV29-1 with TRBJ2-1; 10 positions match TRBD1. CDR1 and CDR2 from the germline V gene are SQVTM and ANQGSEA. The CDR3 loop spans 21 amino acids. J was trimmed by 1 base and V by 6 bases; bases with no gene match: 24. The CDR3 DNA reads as TGCAGCGTACCAAACAAATTAAGACAGGGGGCTTTTGTCAGGTCCTACAATGAGCAGTTCTTC. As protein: CSVPNKLRQGAFVRSYNEQFF.

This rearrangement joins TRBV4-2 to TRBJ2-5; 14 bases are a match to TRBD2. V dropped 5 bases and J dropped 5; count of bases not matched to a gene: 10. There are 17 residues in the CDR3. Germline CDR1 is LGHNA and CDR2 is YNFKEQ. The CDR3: CASSKGLAGVMGETQYF. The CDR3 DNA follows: TGTGCCAGCAGCAAGGGACTAGCGGGGGTAATGGGGGAGACCCAGTACTTC.

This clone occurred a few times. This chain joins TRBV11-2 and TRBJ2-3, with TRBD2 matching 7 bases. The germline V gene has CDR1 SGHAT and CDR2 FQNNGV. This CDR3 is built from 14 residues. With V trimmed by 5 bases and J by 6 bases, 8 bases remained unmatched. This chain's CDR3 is CASSAPGEGDTQYF. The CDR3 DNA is TGTGCCAGCAGCGCACCTGGGGAGGGGGATACGCAGTATTTT.

CDR3 residues: CASSARQGASEQYF. CDR3 in DNA: TGTGCCAGCAGCGCTCGACAGGGAGCTAGCGAGCAGTACTTC. V and J are TRBV9 and TRBJ2-7; 7 nucleotides line up with TRBD1. The CDR3 sequence is 14 residues long. CDR1 SGDLS and CDR2 YYNGEE come from the germline V gene. V was clipped by 3 bases and J by 6 bases; unmatched bases: 9.

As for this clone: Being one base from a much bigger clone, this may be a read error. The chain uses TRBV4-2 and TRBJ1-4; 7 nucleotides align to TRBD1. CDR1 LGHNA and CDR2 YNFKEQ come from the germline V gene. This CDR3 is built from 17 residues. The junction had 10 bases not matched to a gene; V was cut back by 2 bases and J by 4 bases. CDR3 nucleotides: TGTGCCAGCAGCCAACCGGGACAGCGCATACTTAATGAAAAACTGTTTTTT. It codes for CASSQPGQRILNEKLFF.

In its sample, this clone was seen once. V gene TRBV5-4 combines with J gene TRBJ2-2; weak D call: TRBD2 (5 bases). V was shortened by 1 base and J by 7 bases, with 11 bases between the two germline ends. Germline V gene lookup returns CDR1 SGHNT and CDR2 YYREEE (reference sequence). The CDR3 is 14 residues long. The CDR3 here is CASSLPPGNGELFF. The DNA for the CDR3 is TGTGCCAGCAGCTTGCCACCGGGAAACGGGGAGCTGTTTTTT.